This T cell receptor beta chain was recovered during a study of T cell responses to AZD1222 COVID-19 vaccine (dated by TCRdb to the early 2020s). General notes on the study: Because spike-specific TCR depth and breadth did not differ between the two schedules, AZD1222 recipients who got a second dose at roughly 4 weeks were pooled with those who got a second dose at roughly 12 weeks. Trial participants were enrolled by age into subgroups of 18-55, 56-69 and 70-plus years, and 148, 28 and 57 TCR-sequenced participants, respectively, were included in these subgroups. TCR sequencing covered 233 trial participants: 200 to 210 given two doses of AZD1222 and 26 given two doses of MenACWY control vaccine. Paper-wide results and their limitations: Conclusions about previously exposed vaccinees are limited, since just a handful of AZD1222 recipients were seropositive for SARS-CoV-2 at baseline. The 56-69-year group was small, and its depth increase did not reach significance, likely because of low power. CD4 TCRs associated with the vaccine covered the entire spike protein, and the dominant responses were in regions 160-218 and 743-854. Because no samples from the day 14 peak response were available, repertoires could be characterized only after the peak T cell response. Participants were mostly white British and included more females than males, and it was suggested by the authors that clonal diversity may have been underestimated. After two AZD1222 doses, both the breadth and the depth of spike-specific TCRs were significantly higher than at day 0 and than in MenACWY recipients. Reportedly, almost half of the unique spike-specific TCRs recognized epitopes lying outside the regions that are mutated in the B.1.351 and B.1.1.7 variants.

What the time point label conveys for this sample: baseline before first vaccination. Samples from vaccinated people were obtained from the UK trials COV001 and COV002, which included a single-blind randomized controlled phase 2/3 trial of AZD1222 (ChAdOx1 nCoV-19) in healthy adults. For TCRbeta chain sequencing, PBMC samples were collected from trial participants at day 0 and at day 28 after the second dose. The CDR3 regions of human TCRbeta chains were analyzed by immunosequencing. Per the original workflow: TCRs in the repertoires were matched against a reference library of SARS-CoV-2-specific TCRs that had been generated with the MIRA antigen-specificity platform. Breadth was defined as the fraction of unique TCRs that were SARS-CoV-2-associated, and depth was defined as the fraction of total T cells that were SARS-CoV-2-associated. Using the MIRA data, each spike-specific TCR was mapped to the spike region that the TCR reacts to and placed in a CD4 or CD8 class. Log10-transformed breadth and depth values were compared by one-way ANOVA with Sidak's multiple comparisons tests. Sourced from immuneACCESS, this table was stored by TCRdb with only in-frame sequences that have V and J called. A share of the clones is absent; for the studies checked, an unresolved V gene accounts for under half, and the remainder has no known explanation. V and J calls and clone size come straight from that table; D and trimming were deduced from the DNA. The sample records approximately 120,000 clones, 80% to 95% of which are singletons. The ten largest clones represent 3.1% of the sample.

Concerning this clone: No cognate antigen has been identified for it. Base quality data are lacking; no much larger clone is found one base away.

V is cut by 3 bases and J by 1 base, and the space between the germline ends is 17 bases. The CDR3 measures 17 amino acids from cysteine to phenylalanine. Only the CDR3 part of the read is kept: 51 bases, read in frame from the first base. In the germline V gene (reference sequence), CDR1 corresponds to LNHDA and CDR2 to SQIVND. The sequences come from peripheral blood, collected on day 0 of AZD1222 vaccination. The sequence came from an adult in good health. Rearrangement joined TRBV19 to TRBJ2-3; TRBD1 is perhaps the D gene, given 6 matching bases. The CDR3 amino acid sequence is: CASSIARGQWGTDTQYF. In nucleotide form, the sequence is TGTGCCAGTAGTATTGCTCGGGGACAATGGGGCACAGATACGCAGTATTTT. Outside the CDR3, residues come from the reference TRBV19 and TRBJ2-3 proteins, so the full variable domain is: DGGITQSPKYLFRKEGQNVTLSCEQNLNHDAMYWYRQDPGQGLRLIYYSQIVNDFQKGDIAEGYSVSREKKESFPLTVTSAQKNPTAFYLCASSIARGQWGTDTQYFGPGTRLTVL.